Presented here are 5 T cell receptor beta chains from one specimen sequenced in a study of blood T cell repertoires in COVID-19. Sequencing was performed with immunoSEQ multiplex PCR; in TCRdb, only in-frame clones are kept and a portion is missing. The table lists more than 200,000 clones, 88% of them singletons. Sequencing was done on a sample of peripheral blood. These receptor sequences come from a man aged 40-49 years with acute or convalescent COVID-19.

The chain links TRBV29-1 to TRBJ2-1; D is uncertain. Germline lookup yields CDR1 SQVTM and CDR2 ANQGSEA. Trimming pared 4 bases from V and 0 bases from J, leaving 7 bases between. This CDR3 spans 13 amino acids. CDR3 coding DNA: TGCAGCGTTGGGGCTAACTCCTACAATGAGCAGTTCTTC. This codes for CSVGANSYNEQFF.

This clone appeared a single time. CDR3 coding DNA: TGTGCCATCAGGGCCGGGACTGGGTACAATGAGCAGTTCTTC. Its translation is CAIRAGTGYNEQFF. This chain connects TRBV10-3 to TRBJ2-1, with a tentative D call TRBD2 (6 bases). Deletions cut 6 bases from V and 4 bases from J, with 13 bases between. The CDR3 runs 14 residues. Germline assignment: CDR1 ENHRY and CDR2 SYGVKD.

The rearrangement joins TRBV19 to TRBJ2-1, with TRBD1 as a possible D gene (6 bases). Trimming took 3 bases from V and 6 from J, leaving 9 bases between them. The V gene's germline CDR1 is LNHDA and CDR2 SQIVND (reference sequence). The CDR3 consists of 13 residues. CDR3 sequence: CASSIRDINEQFF. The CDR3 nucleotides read TGTGCCAGTAGTATCAGGGACATCAATGAGCAGTTCTTC.

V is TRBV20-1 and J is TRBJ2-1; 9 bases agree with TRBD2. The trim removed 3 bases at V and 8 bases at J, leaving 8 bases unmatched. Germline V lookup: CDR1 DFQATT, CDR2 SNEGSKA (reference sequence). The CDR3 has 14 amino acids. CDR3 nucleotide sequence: TGCAGTGCTAGTAGGGGACTAGCTTGGGATGAGCAGTTCTTC. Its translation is CSASRGLAWDEQFF.

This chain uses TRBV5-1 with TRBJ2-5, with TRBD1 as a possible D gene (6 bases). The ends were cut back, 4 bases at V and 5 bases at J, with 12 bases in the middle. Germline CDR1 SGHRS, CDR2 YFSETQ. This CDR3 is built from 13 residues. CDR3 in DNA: TGCGCCAGCAGCAGACAGGCCGAGGAGACCCAGTACTTC. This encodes CASSRQAEETQYF.